The table lists the clone carrying this T cell receptor (beta chain) with a few counts. What it binds is not known. A junction boundary mismatches the germline segment, possibly from a read error. The data are from a study of T cells after yellow fever vaccination. Study details: Preparing low-cell-number fractions relied on SMART-Seq v4 Ultra Low Input.

A 5'RACE template-switching step, the method used to make TCR cDNA, added a universal primer site and UMIs. TCRdb called the 5' RACE reads again in MiXCR, with one record for every CDR3 protein. The profile shows 450,000 to 650,000 distinct CDR3 sequences, around a fifth of them singletons. Findings and limits, study-wide: It was a weaker secondary response, yet one that peaked faster, at day 5 versus 15.

The CDR3 loop spans 13 amino acids. CDR1 is MNHNS and CDR2 is SASEGT in the germline V gene. The chain carries TRBV6-1 and TRBJ2-1; D is undetermined. The TCR was taken from a man younger than 35 who received the YFV17D yellow fever vaccine. This specimen consisted of PBMCs, obtained roughly 20 days after the first yellow fever vaccination. The CDR3 DNA follows: TGTGCCAGCAGAGAAGGGTGGTACAATGAGCAGTTCTTC. Amino acids: CASREGWYNEQFF.